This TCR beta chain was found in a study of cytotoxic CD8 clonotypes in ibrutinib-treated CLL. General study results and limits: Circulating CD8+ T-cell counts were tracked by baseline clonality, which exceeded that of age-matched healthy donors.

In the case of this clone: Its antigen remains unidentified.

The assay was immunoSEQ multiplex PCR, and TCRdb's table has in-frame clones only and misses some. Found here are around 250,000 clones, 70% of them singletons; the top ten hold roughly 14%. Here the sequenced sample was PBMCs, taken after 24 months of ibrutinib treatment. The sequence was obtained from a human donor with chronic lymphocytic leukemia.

The CDR3 here is CASSALGDTGELFF. In DNA form, the CDR3 reads TGTGCCAGCAGCGCGCTGGGGGACACCGGGGAGCTGTTTTTT. The rearrangement joins TRBV9 to TRBJ2-2; tentatively, D is TRBD1 or TRBD2 (5 bases each). This CDR3 has 14 residues. The germline V and J ends were trimmed by 3 bases and 3 bases, with 9 bases remaining between them. CDR1 and CDR2 (germline): SGDLS, YYNGEE.